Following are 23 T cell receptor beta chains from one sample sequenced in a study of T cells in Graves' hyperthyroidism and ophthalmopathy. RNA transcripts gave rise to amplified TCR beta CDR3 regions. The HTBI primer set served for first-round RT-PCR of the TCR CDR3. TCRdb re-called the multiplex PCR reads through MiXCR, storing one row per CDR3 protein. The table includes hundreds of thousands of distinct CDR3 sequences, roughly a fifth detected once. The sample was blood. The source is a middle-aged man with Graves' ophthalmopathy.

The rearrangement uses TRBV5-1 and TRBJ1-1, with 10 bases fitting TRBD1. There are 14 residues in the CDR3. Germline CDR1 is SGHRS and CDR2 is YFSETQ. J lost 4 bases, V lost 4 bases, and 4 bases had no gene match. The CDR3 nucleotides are TGCGCCAGCAGCCAGACAGGGGGCCCCACTGAAGCTTTCTTT. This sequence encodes CASSQTGGPTEAFF.

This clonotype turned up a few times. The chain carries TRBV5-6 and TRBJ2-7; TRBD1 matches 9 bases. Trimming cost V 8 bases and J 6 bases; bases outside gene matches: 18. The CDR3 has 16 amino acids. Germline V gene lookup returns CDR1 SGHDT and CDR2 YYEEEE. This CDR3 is CASSITSGTGHAEQYF. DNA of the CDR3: TGTGCCAGTAGTATCACCTCCGGGACAGGGCATGCCGAGCAGTACTTC.

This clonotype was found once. This chain's CDR3 is CASSQDRGRQQFF. CDR3 bases: TGCGCCAGCAGCCAAGATCGCGGGAGGCAGCAGTTCTTC. This chain links TRBV4-1 with TRBJ2-1; 8 positions agree with TRBD2. Germline V gives CDR1 MGHRA, CDR2 YSYEKL. The CDR3 is 13 amino acids. Trimming removed 0 bases from V and 11 bases from J; junction bases left unmatched: 3.

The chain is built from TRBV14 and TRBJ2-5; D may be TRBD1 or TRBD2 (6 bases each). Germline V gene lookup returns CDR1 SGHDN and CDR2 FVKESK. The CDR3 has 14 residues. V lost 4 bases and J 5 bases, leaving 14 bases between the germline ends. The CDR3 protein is CASSLIGGLETQYF. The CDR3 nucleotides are TGTGCCAGCAGCCTCATAGGGGGGTTGGAGACCCAGTACTTC.

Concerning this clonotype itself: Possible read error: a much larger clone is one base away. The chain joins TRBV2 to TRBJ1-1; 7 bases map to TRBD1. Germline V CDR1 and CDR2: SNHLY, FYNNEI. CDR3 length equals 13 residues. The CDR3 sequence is CANQNRGNTEALF. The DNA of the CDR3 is TGTGCCAATCAGAACAGGGGTAACACTGAAGCTCTCTTT.

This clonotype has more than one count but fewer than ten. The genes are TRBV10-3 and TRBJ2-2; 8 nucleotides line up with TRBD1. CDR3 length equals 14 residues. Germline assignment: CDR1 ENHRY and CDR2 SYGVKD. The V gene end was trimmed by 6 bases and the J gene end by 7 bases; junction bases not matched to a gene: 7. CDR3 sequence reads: CAISGQGRNGELFF. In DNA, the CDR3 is TGTGCCATCAGCGGACAGGGTAGGAACGGGGAGCTGTTTTTT.

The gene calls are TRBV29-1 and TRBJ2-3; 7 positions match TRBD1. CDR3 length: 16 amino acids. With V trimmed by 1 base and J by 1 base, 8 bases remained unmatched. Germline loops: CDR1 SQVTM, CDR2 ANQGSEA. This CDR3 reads CSVEGEGQLRTDTQYF. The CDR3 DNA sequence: TGCAGCGTTGAAGGAGAGGGACAGCTCCGCACAGATACGCAGTATTTT.

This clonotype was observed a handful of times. CDR3 in DNA: TGTGCCAGCACCCAGGGTGGGGGGGCGAGGGAGCAGTACTTC. Translated: CASTQGGGAREQYF. J is TRBJ2-7 and V is TRBV6-2 or TRBV6-3; the D gene is possibly TRBD2 (7 bases). Per germline, CDR1 MNHEY and CDR2 SVGEGT. V gave up 7 bases and J gave up 7 bases, with 20 bases separating them. The CDR3 extends over 14 amino acids.

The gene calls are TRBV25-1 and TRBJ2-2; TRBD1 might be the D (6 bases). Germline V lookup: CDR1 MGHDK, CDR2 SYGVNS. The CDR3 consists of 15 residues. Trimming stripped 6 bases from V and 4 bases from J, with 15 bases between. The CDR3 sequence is CASRGTGIGTGELFF. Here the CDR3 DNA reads TGTGCCAGCAGGGGCACAGGGATCGGCACCGGGGAGCTGTTTTTT.

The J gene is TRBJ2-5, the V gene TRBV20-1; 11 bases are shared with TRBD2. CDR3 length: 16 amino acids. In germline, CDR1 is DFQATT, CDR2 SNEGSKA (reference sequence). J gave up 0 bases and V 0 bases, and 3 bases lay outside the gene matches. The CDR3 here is CSARDELAGDQETQYF. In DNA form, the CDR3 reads TGCAGTGCTAGAGATGAACTAGCGGGGGACCAAGAGACCCAGTACTTC.

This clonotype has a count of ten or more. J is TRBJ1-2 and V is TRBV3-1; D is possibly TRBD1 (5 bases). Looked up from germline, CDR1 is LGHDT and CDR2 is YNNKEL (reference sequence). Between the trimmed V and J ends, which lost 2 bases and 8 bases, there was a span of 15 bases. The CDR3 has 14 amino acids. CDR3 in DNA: TGTGCCAGCAGCCAATCCTCGGGACGACGGGGCTACACCTTC. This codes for CASSQSSGRRGYTF.

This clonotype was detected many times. The CDR3 DNA reads TGTGCCAGCAGCCCGGGACTAGCCCAAGAGACCCAGTACTTC. Translated, it gives CASSPGLAQETQYF. The genes are TRBV5-5 and TRBJ2-5; 9 nucleotides agree with TRBD2. The CDR3 is 14 amino acids. V trimming: 4 bases; J trimming: 1 base; junction bases outside the gene matches: 2. Germline V lookup: CDR1 SGHKS, CDR2 YYEKEE (reference sequence).

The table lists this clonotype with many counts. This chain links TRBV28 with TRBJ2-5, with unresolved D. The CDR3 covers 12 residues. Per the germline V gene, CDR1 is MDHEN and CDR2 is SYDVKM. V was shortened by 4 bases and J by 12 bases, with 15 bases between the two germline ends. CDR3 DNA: TGTGCCAGCAGTTCCCCCCCGAGAGAAAAGTACTTC. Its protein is CASSSPPREKYF.

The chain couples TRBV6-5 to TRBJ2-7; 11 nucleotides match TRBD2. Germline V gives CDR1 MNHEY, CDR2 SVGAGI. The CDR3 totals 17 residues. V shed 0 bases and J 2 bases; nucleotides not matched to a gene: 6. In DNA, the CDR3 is TGTGCCAGCAGTTACTCCCCCCGACTAGCGGGAACCTACGAGCAGTACTTC. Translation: CASSYSPRLAGTYEQYF.

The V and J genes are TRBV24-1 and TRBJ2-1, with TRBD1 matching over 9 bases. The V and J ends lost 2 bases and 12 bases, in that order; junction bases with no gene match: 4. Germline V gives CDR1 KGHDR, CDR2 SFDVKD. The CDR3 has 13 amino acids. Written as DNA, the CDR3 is TGTGCCACCAGTGATTGGACAGGGGTAGGGCAGTTCTTC. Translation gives CATSDWTGVGQFF.

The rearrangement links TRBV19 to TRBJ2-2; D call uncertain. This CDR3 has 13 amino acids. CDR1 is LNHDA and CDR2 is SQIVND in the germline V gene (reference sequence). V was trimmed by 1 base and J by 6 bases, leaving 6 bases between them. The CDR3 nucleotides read TGTGCCAGTAGTATAGCTGGTTCCGGGGAGCTGTTTTTT. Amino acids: CASSIAGSGELFF.

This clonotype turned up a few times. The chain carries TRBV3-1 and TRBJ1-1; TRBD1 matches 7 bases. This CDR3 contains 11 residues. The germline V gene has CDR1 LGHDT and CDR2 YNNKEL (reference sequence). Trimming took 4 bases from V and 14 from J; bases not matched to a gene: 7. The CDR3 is CASSLRQGIFF. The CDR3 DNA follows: TGTGCCAGCAGCCTGAGACAGGGTATCTTCTTT.

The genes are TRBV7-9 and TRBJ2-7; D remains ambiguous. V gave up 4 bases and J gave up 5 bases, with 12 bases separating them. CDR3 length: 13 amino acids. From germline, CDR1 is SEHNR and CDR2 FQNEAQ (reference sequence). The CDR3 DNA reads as TGTGCCAGCAGCTCCTCGGATGCGGACGAGCAGTACTTC. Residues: CASSSSDADEQYF.

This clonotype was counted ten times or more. The CDR3 sequence: CSVTASSQGETQYF. Here the CDR3 DNA reads TGCAGCGTCACTGCGTCTAGCCAAGGAGAGACCCAGTACTTC. This chain links TRBV29-1 with TRBJ2-5; TRBD2 is a possible D gene (5 bases). There are 14 residues in the CDR3. The V gene's germline CDR1 is SQVTM and CDR2 ANQGSEA. V shed 6 bases and J shed 4 bases, with 18 bases lying between them.

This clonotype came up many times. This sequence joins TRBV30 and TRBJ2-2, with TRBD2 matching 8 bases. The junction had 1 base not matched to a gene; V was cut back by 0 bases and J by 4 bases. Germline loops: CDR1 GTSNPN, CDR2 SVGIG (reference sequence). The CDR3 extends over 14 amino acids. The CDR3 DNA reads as TGTGCCTGGAGTGTAGCGGGAGTCACCGGGGAGCTGTTTTTT. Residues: CAWSVAGVTGELFF.

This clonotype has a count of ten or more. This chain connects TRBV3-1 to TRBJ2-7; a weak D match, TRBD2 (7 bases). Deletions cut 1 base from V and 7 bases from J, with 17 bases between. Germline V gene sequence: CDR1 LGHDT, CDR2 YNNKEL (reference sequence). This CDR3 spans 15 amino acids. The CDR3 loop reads CASSQGLGGAREQYF. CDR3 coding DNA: TGTGCCAGCAGCCAAGGATTGGGGGGGGCGAGGGAGCAGTACTTC.

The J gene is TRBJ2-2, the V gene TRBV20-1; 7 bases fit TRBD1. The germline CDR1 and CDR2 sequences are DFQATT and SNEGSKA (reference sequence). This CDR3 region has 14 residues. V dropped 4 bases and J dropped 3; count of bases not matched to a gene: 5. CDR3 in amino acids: CSAKTGYHTGELFF. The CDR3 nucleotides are TGCAGTGCTAAGACAGGGTATCACACCGGGGAGCTGTTTTTT.

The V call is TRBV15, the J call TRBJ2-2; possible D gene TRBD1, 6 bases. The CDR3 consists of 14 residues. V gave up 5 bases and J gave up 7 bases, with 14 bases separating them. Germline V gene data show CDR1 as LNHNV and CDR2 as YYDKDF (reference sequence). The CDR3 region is CATSGTTGIGELFF. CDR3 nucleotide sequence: TGTGCCACCAGCGGGACCACAGGGATCGGGGAGCTGTTTTTT.